The 8 T cell receptor beta chains below come from one sample, sequenced in a study of cytomegalovirus exposure and HLA in healthy donors. This PCR relied on a set of 60 Vbeta primers and 13 Jbeta primers. Clones were read by immunoSEQ multiplex PCR, and TCRdb kept only the in-frame ones, dropping some. The sample has 110,000 to 150,000 clones; 75% to 80% are singletons. Material: PBMCs. Source of these receptors: a woman in her twenties or thirties in good health and CMV-seronegative.

This clone was found once. This chain connects TRBV5-6 to TRBJ2-1; 7 bases are a match to TRBD1. Germline CDR1 reads SGHDT; CDR2 reads YYEEEE. The V and J ends lost 1 base and 6 bases, in that order; junction bases with no gene match: 10. This CDR3 has 16 residues. The chain's CDR3 is CASSLYRQGEANEQFF. The DNA for the CDR3 is TGTGCCAGCAGCTTGTATCGACAGGGTGAGGCCAATGAGCAGTTCTTC.

V usage is TRBV7-2 and J usage is TRBJ1-1; TRBD1 aligns across 7 bases. Looked up from germline, CDR1 is SGHTA and CDR2 is FQGNSA. The CDR3 has 13 amino acids. V was clipped by 5 bases and J by 6 bases; unmatched bases: 6. Here the CDR3 reads CASSRDRQAEAFF. CDR3 bases: TGTGCCAGCAGCCGGGACAGACAAGCTGAAGCTTTCTTT. The full variable domain, its missing parts supplied by reference TRBV7-2 and TRBJ1-1, is GAGVSQSPSNKVTEKGKDVELRCDPISGHTALYWYRQSLGQGLEFLIYFQGNSAPDKSGLPSDRFSAERTGGSVSTLTIQRTQQEDSAVYLCASSRDRQAEAFFGQGTRLTVV.

A single count supports this clone. V gene TRBV5-1 combines with J gene TRBJ2-1, with D possibly TRBD1 on 5 matching bases. CDR1 is SGHRS, CDR2 YFSETQ, per germline. The CDR3 covers 15 residues. V lost 4 bases and J lost 4, with 15 bases in between. The CDR3 DNA reads as TGCGCCAGCAGCCCAAGGCAGGGCCAGTACAATGAGCAGTTCTTC. This gives the protein CASSPRQGQYNEQFF.

This sequence joins TRBV6-1 and TRBJ2-7, with 8 bases that match TRBD2. The CDR3 length is 17 residues. Trimming removed 3 bases from V and 1 base from J; junction bases left unmatched: 11. Germline assignment: CDR1 MNHNS and CDR2 SASEGT. The CDR3 protein is CASSELSGGAGSYEQYF. In nucleotides, the CDR3 is TGTGCCAGCAGTGAGCTCTCGGGAGGGGCGGGTTCCTACGAGCAGTACTTC.

The chain links TRBV5-3 to TRBJ2-5; D might be TRBD1 (5 bases). TRBV5-3 is classed as an ORF, of uncertain function. The CDR3 covers 14 residues. Trimming pared 7 bases from V and 5 bases from J, leaving 18 bases between. The CDR3 DNA reads as TGTGCCAGAGAGCGTTTGGGGCCTCCGGAGACCCAGTACTTC. Protein product: CARERLGPPETQYF.

The rearrangement uses TRBV7-9 and TRBJ1-1, with 8 bases aligning to TRBD1. Germline CDR1 and CDR2: SEHNR and FQNEAQ (reference sequence). V lost 5 bases, J lost 0 bases, and 5 bases stayed unmatched. The CDR3 runs to 15 residues. DNA for the CDR3: TGTGCCAGCAGCGCCCTGGGACAGGTGAACACTGAAGCTTTCTTT. Translated: CASSALGQVNTEAFF.

The J gene is TRBJ1-2, the V gene TRBV30; possible D gene TRBD1, 6 bases. The CDR3 length is 15 residues. V was clipped by 0 bases and J by 6 bases, with 17 bases between them. Germline-derived CDR1 and CDR2 are GTSNPN and SVGIG (reference sequence). CDR3 nucleotides: TGTGCCTGGAGTGTACTGGGGGCGGAGGAAAATGGCTACACCTTC. Amino acid sequence: CAWSVLGAEENGYTF.

V usage is TRBV5-1 and J usage is TRBJ1-4, with no clear D. This CDR3 spans 14 amino acids. Deletions cut 0 bases from V and 5 bases from J, with 8 bases between. CDR1 SGHRS and CDR2 YFSETQ come from the germline V gene. The CDR3 here is CASSLDTVNEKLFF. The CDR3 DNA is TGCGCCAGCAGCTTGGACACCGTAAATGAAAAACTGTTTTTT.